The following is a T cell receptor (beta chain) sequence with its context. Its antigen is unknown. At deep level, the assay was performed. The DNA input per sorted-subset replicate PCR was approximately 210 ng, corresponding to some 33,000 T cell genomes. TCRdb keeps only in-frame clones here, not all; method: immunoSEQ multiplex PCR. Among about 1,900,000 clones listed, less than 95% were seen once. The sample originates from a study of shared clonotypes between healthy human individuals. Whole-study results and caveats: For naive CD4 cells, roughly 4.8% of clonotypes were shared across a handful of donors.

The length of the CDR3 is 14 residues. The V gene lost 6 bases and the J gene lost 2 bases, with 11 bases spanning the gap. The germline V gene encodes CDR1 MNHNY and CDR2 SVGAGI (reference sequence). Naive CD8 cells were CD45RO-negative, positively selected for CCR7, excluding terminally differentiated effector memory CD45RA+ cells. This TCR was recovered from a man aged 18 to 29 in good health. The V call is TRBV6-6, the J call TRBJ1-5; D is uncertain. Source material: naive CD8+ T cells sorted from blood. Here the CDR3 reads CASSLYTGNQPQHF. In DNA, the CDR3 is TGTGCCAGCAGCCTGTATACGGGCAATCAGCCCCAGCATTTT.